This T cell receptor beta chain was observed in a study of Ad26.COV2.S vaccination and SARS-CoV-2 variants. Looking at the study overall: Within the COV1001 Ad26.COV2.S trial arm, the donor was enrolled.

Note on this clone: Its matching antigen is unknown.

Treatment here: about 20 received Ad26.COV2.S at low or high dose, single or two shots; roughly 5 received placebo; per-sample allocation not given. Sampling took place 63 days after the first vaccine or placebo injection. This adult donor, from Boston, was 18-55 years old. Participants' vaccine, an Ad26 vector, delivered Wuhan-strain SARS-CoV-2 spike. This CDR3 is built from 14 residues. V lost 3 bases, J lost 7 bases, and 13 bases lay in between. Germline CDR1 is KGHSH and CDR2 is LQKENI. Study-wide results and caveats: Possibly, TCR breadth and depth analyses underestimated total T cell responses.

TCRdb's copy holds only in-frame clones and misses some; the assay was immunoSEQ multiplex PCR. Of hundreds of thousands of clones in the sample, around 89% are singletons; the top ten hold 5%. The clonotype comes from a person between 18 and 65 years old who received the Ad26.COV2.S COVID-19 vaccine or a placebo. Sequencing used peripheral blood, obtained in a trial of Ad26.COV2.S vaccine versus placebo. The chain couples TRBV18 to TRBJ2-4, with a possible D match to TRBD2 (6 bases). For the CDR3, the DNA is TGTGCCAGCTCACCTGCGGGGAGGAAGAACATTCAGTACTTC. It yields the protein CASSPAGRKNIQYF.